Below are 14 T cell receptor beta chains sequenced from a single sample in a study of cytomegalovirus exposure and HLA in healthy donors. The PCR was carried out with 60 Vbeta primers and 13 Jbeta primers. The assay was immunoSEQ multiplex PCR, and TCRdb's table has in-frame clones only and misses some. In the table there are just under 95,000 clones, approximately 85% of which are singletons. Sequencing was done on a sample of PBMCs. The receptor set was obtained from a young woman in good health and CMV-seropositive.

The chain has TRBV13 and TRBJ2-7, with D tentatively TRBD2 (5 bases). The CDR3 has 16 amino acids. With 1 base removed from V and 2 bases from J, the gap between germline ends came to 15 bases. Germline V gives CDR1 PRHDT, CDR2 FYEKMQ (reference sequence). The CDR3 DNA is TGTGCCAGCAGCTTAGTTAAATCTAGCTTCCCCTACGAGCAGTACTTC. Amino acids: CASSLVKSSFPYEQYF.

The chain recombines TRBV9 with TRBJ2-1, with TRBD1 matching over 11 bases. CDR1 is SGDLS and CDR2 is YYNGEE in the germline V gene. CDR3 length equals 16 residues. V trimming: 0 bases; J trimming: 7 bases; junction bases outside the gene matches: 6. CDR3 in amino acids: CASSVGLDRGRNEQFF. CDR3 coding DNA: TGTGCCAGCAGCGTAGGATTGGACAGGGGGCGAAATGAGCAGTTCTTC.

The rearrangement links TRBV19 to TRBJ1-2, with 7 bases aligning to TRBD1. The J segment lost 6 bases and the V segment lost 5 bases, leaving 6 bases of the junction unmatched. The CDR3 has 13 residues. Germline V gives CDR1 LNHDA, CDR2 SQIVND (reference sequence). This CDR3 is CASSPFQGDGYTF. The CDR3 DNA sequence: TGTGCCAGTAGTCCTTTCCAGGGGGATGGCTACACCTTC.

The gene calls are TRBV18 and TRBJ1-1; D is uncertain. Germline loops: CDR1 KGHSH, CDR2 LQKENI. The CDR3 has 15 residues. V was trimmed by 3 bases and J by 1 base, leaving 12 bases between them. The CDR3 nucleotides are TGTGCCAGCTCACCTCCGGGAGGTTCGAACACTGAAGCTTTCTTT. This sequence encodes CASSPPGGSNTEAFF.

The CDR3 reads CASSKPRGGYTEAFF. The CDR3 coding sequence is TGTGCCAGCAGCAAGCCTCGGGGGGGGTACACTGAAGCTTTCTTT. The V and J genes are TRBV21-1 and TRBJ1-1. TRBV21-1 is marked as a pseudogene. CDR3 length equals 15 residues.

The chain employs TRBV15 and TRBJ2-5, with 9 bases matching TRBD1. V shed 0 bases, J shed 5 bases, and the junction held 4 bases outside the gene matches. Germline V gene data show CDR1 as LNHNV and CDR2 as YYDKDF (reference sequence). This CDR3 contains 15 residues. The CDR3 sequence is CATSRDHRGQETQYF. The CDR3 DNA is TGTGCCACCAGCAGAGATCACAGGGGGCAGGAGACCCAGTACTTC.

This clone came up a few times. The chain uses TRBV5-1 and TRBJ1-1; D is uncertain. CDR3 size: 13 residues. Deletions cut 5 bases from V and 3 bases from J, with 11 bases between. Per germline, CDR1 SGHRS and CDR2 YFSETQ. The CDR3 coding sequence is TGCGCCAGCAGTACTTTCGGGGACACTGAAGCTTTCTTT. The encoded protein is CASSTFGDTEAFF.

Only one count was recorded for this clone. The V call is TRBV2, the J call TRBJ1-2; D gene ambiguous. The germline V gene encodes CDR1 SNHLY and CDR2 FYNNEI. The V gene lost 7 bases and the J gene lost 8 bases, with 17 bases spanning the gap. This CDR3 is built from 13 residues. CDR3 DNA sequence: TGTGCCAGCACCTCCTTGTTGATCCAGGGCTACACCTTC. It yields the protein CASTSLLIQGYTF. Full variable domain (remainder filled in from reference TRBV2 and TRBJ1-2): EPEVTQTPSHQVTQMGQEVILRCVPISNHLYFYWYRQILGQKVEFLVSFYNNEISEKSEIFDDQFSVERPDGSNFTLKIRSTKLEDSAMYFCASTSLLIQGYTFGSGTRLTVV.

This clone was observed a single time. This chain links TRBV19 with TRBJ1-1; 7 bases fit TRBD1. The CDR3 spans 14 residues. V trimming: 6 bases; J trimming: 2 bases; junction bases outside the gene matches: 6. In germline, CDR1 is LNHDA, CDR2 SQIVND (reference sequence). The CDR3: CASRTGLRNTEAFF. In nucleotides, the CDR3 is TGTGCCAGTAGGACAGGGCTGAGAAACACTGAAGCTTTCTTT. The full variable domain, its missing parts supplied by reference TRBV19 and TRBJ1-1, is DGGITQSPKYLFRKEGQNVTLSCEQNLNHDAMYWYRQDPGQGLRLIYYSQIVNDFQKGDIAEGYSVSREKKESFPLTVTSAQKNPTAFYLCASRTGLRNTEAFFGQGTRLTVV.

This chain links TRBV1 with TRBJ2-3; the D segment call TRBD1 is taken from the table without a DNA check. TRBV1 is labeled a pseudogene. This CDR3 contains 16 residues. The CDR3 region has the DNA TGCACCAGCAGCCCTCTACGATGGGCCCGCACAGATACGCAGTATTTT. As protein: CTSSPLRWARTDTQYF.

The V and J genes are TRBV5-1 and TRBJ2-6, with a possible D match to TRBD2 (5 bases). Per germline, CDR1 SGHRS and CDR2 YFSETQ. V was clipped by 3 bases and J by 1 base, with 11 bases between them. The CDR3 extends over 16 amino acids. DNA for the CDR3: TGCGCCAGCAGCTCCCGGACTGGATCTGGGGCCAACGTCCTGACTTTC. Translating gives CASSSRTGSGANVLTF.

This clone was recorded once. The CDR3 coding sequence is TGTGCCAGTAGTATAATGAGTCGGGGAGGCTATGGCTACACCTTC. Amino acids: CASSIMSRGGYGYTF. V is TRBV19 and J is TRBJ1-2, with unresolved D. Looked up from germline, CDR1 is LNHDA and CDR2 is SQIVND (reference sequence). Deletions cut 2 bases from V and 4 bases from J, with 14 bases between. This CDR3 has 15 residues.

With regard to this clone: One end of the junction is discordant with germline, which a read error may explain. V is TRBV7-9 and J is TRBJ2-7; D is uncertain. The germline CDR1 and CDR2 sequences are SEHNR and FQNEAQ (reference sequence). This CDR3 spans 12 amino acids. CDR3 in amino acids: CSSSFGLGEQYF. The DNA of the CDR3 is TGTTCCAGCAGCTTTGGTCTAGGCGAGCAGTACTTC.

V and J are TRBV30 and TRBJ1-2, with D possibly TRBD1 on 5 matching bases. V was pared by 4 bases and J by 8 bases, with 23 bases between. The length of the CDR3 is 15 residues. Germline V lookup: CDR1 GTSNPN, CDR2 SVGIG (reference sequence). The CDR3 nucleotides read TGTGCCTGGACCACTAGTGGGAGGGGTAGAGGGGGCTACACCTTC. It encodes CAWTTSGRGRGGYTF.